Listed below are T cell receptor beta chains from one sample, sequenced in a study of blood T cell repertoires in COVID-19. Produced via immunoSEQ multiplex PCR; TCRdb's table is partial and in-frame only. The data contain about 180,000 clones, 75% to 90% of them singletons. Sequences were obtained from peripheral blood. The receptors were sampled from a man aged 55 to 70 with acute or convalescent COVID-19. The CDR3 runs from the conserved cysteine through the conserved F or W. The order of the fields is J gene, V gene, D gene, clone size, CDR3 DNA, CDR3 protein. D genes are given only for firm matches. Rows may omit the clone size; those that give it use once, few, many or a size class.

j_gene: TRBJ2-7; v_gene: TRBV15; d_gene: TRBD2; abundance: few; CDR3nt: TGTGCCACCAGCAGGGAGCGGGGCCCCTACGAGCAGTACTTC; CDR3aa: CATSRERGPYEQYF
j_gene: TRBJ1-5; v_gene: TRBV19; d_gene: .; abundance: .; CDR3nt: TGTGCCAGTAGTATCTTGCAGGGTTTGCGACAGCCCCAGCATTTT; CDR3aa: CASSILQGLRQPQHF
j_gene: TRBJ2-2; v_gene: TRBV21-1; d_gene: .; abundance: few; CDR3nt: TGTGCCAGCAGCCTCAGGAACACCGGGGAGCTGTTTTTT; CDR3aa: CASSLRNTGELFF
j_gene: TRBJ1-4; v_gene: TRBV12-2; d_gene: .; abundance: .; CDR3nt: TGTGCAAGTCGCCGGGACAGGCATAAGGAAAAACTGTTTTTT; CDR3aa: CASRRDRHKEKLFF
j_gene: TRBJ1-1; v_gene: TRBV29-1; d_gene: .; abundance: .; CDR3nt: TGCAGCGTTGCTAGGACAGACATGAACACTGAAGCTTTCTTT; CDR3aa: CSVARTDMNTEAFF
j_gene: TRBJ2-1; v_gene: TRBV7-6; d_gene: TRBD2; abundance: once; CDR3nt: TGTGCCAGCAGCTTAGTGGGGGGGTACAATGAGCAGTTCTTC; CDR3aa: CASSLVGGYNEQFF
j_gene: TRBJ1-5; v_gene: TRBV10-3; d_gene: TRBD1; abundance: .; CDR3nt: TGTGCCATCAGGGGGACAGACGAACAGCCCCAGCATTTT; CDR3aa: CAIRGTDEQPQHF
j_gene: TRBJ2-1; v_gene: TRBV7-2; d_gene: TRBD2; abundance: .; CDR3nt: TGTGCCAGCAGCCAAGCGGCTAGCGGTTTATCAGATTCGTACAATGAGCAGTTCTTC; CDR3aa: CASSQAASGLSDSYNEQFF
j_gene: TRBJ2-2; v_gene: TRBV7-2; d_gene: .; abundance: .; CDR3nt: TGTGCCAGCAGCCCGTCTTTGTATCCCACCGGGGAGCTGTTTTTT; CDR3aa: CASSPSLYPTGELFF
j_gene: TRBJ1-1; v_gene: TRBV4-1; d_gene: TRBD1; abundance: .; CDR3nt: TGCGCCAGCAGCCAGCCAGACAGGGAAGGGACTGAAGCTTTCTTT; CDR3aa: CASSQPDREGTEAFF
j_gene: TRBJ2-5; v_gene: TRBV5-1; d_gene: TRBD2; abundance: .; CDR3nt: TGCGCCAGCAGCTTCGGGACTAGCGGAGAGACCCAGTACTTC; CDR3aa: CASSFGTSGETQYF
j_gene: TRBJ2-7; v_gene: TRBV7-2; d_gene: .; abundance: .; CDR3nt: TGTGCCAGCAGCCGGCGAGGGGGTCAGGCCCCCTACGAGCAGTACTTC; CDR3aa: CASSRRGGQAPYEQYF
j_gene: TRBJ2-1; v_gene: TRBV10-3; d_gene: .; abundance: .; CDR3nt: TGTGCCATCGAAGTAGGGGGTCTGCGGGAGCAGTTCTTC; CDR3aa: CAIEVGGLREQFF
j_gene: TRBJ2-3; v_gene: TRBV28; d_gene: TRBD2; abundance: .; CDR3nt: TGTGCCAGCAGTTCTCGACGGGGGGGGACAGATACGCAGTATTTT; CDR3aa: CASSSRRGGTDTQYF
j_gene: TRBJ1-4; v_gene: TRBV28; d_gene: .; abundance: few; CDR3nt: TGTGCCAGCAGTTTAGGGGGGTCTAATGAAAAACTGTTTTTT; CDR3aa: CASSLGGSNEKLFF
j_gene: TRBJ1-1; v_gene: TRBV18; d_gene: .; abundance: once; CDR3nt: TGTGCCAGCTCAGAGCAGGGGCGATCAATGAACACTGAAGCTTTCTTT; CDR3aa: CASSEQGRSMNTEAFF
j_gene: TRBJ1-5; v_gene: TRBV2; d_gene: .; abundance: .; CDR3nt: TGTGCCAGCAAATTCTCAGGGGATAGCAATCAGCCCCAGCATTTT; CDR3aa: CASKFSGDSNQPQHF
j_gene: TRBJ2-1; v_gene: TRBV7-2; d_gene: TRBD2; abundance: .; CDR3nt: TGTGCCAGCAGCCTTCTAGCGGGAGTGTTCAATGAGCAGTTCTTC; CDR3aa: CASSLLAGVFNEQFF
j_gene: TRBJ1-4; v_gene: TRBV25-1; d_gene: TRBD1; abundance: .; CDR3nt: TGTGCCAGCAGTTCGACAGGGCTAGTGGAAAAACTGTTTTTT; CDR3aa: CASSSTGLVEKLFF
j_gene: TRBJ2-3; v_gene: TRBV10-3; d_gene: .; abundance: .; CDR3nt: TGTGCCATCAGGGCCGGACTACTCTCTAGCACAGATACGCAGTATTTT; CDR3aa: CAIRAGLLSSTDTQYF
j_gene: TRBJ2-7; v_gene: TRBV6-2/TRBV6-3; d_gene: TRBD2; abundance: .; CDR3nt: TGTGCCAGCAGTTATAGCGGGAGGGCCTACGAGCAGTACTTC; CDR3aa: CASSYSGRAYEQYF
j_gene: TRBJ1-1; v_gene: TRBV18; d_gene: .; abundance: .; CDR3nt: TGTGCCAGCTTCCCCCCACGGAGCTGGATGAACACTGAAGCTTTCTTT; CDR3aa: CASFPPRSWMNTEAFF
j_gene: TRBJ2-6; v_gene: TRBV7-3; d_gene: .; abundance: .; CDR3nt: TGTGCCAGCAGCTTCGGGGATCTCTCCTCTGGGGCCAACGTCCTGACTTTC; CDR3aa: CASSFGDLSSGANVLTF
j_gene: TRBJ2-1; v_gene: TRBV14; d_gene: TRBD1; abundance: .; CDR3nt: TGTGCCAGCAGCTCACGGGACAGAGATGAGCAGTTCTTC; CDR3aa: CASSSRDRDEQFF
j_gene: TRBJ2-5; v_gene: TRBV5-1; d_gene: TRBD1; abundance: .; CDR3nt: TGCGCCAGCAGGGATGGGACAGCCTTCCAAGAGACCCAGTACTTC; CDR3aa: CASRDGTAFQETQYF
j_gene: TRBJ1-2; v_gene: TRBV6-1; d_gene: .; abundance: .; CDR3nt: TGTGCCAGCAGTGATGAGGGTGGCTACACCTTC; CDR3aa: CASSDEGGYTF
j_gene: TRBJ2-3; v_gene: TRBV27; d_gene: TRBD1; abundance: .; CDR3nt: TGTGCCAGCAGTTCAACAGGGGGCATCACAGATACGCAGTATTTT; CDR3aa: CASSSTGGITDTQYF
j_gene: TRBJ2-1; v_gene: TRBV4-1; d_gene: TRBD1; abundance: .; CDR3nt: TGCGCCAGCAGCCTTACAGGGGGTGTCCACAATGAGCAGTTCTTC; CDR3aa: CASSLTGGVHNEQFF
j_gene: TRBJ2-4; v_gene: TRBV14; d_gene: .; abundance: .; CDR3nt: TGTGCCAGCAGCCAATCACAGGGCTTGGTCAACATTCAGTACTTC; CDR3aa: CASSQSQGLVNIQYF
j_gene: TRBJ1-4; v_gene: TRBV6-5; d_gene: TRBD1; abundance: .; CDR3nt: TGTGCCAGCCAGGACACAGGGGGAAAGGGAAAACTGTTTTTT; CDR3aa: CASQDTGGKGKLFF
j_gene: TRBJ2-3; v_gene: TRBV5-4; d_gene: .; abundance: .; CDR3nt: TGTGCCAGCACCCAACTCTCGTACTCAGGAGATACGCAGTATTTT; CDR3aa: CASTQLSYSGDTQYF
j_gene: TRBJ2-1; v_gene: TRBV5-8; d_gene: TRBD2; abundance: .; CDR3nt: TGTGCCAGCAGCTTGCGCCGGGAGGCCTACAATGAGCAGTTCTTC; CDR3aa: CASSLRREAYNEQFF
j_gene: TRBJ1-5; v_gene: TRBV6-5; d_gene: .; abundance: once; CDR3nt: TGTGCCAGCGGCCCGACACCTTATAGCAATCAGCCCCAGCATTTT; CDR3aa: CASGPTPYSNQPQHF
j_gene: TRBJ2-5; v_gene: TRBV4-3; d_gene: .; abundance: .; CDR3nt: TGCGCCAGCAGCCAAGGACAGTATCAGCAGGAGACCCAGTACTTC; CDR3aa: CASSQGQYQQETQYF
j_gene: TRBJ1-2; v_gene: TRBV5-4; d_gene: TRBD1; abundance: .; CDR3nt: TGTGCCAGCAGCTTGGCTCCCAGGGGGTATGGCTACACCTTC; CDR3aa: CASSLAPRGYGYTF